This T cell receptor beta chain was sequenced during a study of blood T cells in healthy people across ages. Only one count was recorded for this clonotype. This CDR3 spans 13 amino acids. CDR1 and CDR2 from the germline V gene are SNHLY and FYNNEI. Unmatched junction bases numbered 13, after V lost 7 bases and J lost 11 bases. A second about 6 to 12 cycle PCR used barcoded and J-beta primers. TCRdb passed the 5' RACE reads through MiXCR, listing each CDR3 protein once. The sample lists some 1,500,000 distinct CDR3 sequences; roughly two fifths were seen once. Material: blood. This clonotype was sampled from a woman under 30 in good health. The rearrangement joins TRBV2 to TRBJ2-5, with TRBD1 identical over 7 bases. The CDR3 nucleotides are TGTGCCAGCAACAAACAGGGGAACAATGAGCAGTACTTC. Encoded protein: CASNKQGNNEQYF.